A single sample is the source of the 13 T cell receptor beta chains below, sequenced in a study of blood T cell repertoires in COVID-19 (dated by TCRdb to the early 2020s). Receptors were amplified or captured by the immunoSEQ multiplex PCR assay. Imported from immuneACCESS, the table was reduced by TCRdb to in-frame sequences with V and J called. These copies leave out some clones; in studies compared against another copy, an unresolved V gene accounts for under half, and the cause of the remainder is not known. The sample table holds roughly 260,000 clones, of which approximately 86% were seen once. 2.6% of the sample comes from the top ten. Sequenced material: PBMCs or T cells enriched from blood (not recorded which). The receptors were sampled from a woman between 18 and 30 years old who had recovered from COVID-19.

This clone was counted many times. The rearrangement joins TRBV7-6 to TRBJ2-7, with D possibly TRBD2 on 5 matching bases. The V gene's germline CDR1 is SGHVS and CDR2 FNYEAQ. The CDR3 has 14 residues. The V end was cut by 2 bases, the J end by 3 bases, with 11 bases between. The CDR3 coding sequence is TGTGCCAGCAGCTTATCGGGATCTCACTACGAGCAGTACTTC. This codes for CASSLSGSHYEQYF. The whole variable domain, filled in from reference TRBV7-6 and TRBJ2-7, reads GAGVSQSPRYKVTKRGQDVALRCDPISGHVSLYWYRQALGQGPEFLTYFNYEAQQDKSGLPNDRFSAERPEGSISTLTIQRTEQRDSAMYRCASSLSGSHYEQYFGPGTRLTVT.

The CDR3 protein is CASSFSVEASYGYTF. The CDR3 DNA reads TGTGCCAGCAGCTTTTCGGTCGAAGCTAGCTATGGCTACACCTTC. This chain links TRBV7-2 with TRBJ1-2; D ambiguous. Trimming stripped 3 bases from V and 4 bases from J, with 15 bases between. The germline gives CDR1 SGHTA, CDR2 FQGNSA. The CDR3 covers 15 residues.

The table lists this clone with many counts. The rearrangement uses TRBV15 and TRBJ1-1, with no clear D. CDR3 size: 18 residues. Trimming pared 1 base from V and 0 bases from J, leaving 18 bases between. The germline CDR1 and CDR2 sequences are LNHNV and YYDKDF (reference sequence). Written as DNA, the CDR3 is TGTGCCACCAGCAGAGGAGGAGGATTGTATCGGCTGAACACTGAAGCTTTCTTT. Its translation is CATSRGGGLYRLNTEAFF. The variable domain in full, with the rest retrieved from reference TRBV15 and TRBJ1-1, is DAMVIQNPRYQVTQFGKPVTLSCSQTLNHNVMYWYQQKSSQAPKLLFHYYDKDFNNEADTPDNFQSRRPNTSFCFLDIRSPGLGDTAMYLCATSRGGGLYRLNTEAFFGQGTRLTVV.

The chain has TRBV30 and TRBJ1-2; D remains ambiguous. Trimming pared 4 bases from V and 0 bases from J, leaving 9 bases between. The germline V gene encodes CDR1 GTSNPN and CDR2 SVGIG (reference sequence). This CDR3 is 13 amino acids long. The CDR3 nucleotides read TGTGCCTGGATAGATAATTCTAACTATGGCTACACCTTC. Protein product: CAWIDNSNYGYTF.

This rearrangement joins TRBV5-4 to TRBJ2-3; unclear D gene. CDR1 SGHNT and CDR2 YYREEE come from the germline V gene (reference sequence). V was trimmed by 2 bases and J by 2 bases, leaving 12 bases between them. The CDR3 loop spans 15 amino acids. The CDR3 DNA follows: TGTGCCAGCAGCTTACAAGTGGCGGCCACAGATACGCAGTATTTT. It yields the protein CASSLQVAATDTQYF. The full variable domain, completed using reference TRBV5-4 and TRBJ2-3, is ETGVTQSPTHLIKTRGQQVTLRCSSQSGHNTVSWYQQALGQGPQFIFQYYREEENGRGNFPPRFSGLQFPNYSSELNVNALELDDSALYLCASSLQVAATDTQYFGPGTRLTVL.

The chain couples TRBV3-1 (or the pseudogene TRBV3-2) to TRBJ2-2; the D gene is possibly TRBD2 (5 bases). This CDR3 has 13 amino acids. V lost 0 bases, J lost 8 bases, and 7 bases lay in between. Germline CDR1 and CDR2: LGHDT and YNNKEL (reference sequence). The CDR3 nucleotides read TGTGCCAGCAGCCAAGATAGAGGGGGGGAGCTGTTTTTT. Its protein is CASSQDRGGELFF.

CDR3 sequence: CASSLLGQDYEQYF. The CDR3 region has the DNA TGTGCCAGCAGTTTATTGGGACAGGATTACGAGCAGTACTTC. The chain recombines TRBV27 with TRBJ2-7; TRBD1 matches at 8 bases. V was clipped by 1 base and J by 4 bases; unmatched bases: 3. The CDR3 spans 14 residues. Germline values: CDR1 MNHEY, CDR2 SMNVEV (reference sequence).

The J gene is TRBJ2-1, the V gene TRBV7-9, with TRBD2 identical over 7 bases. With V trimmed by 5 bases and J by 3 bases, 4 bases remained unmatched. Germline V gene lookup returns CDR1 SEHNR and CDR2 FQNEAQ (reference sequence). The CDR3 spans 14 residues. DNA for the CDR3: TGTGCCAGCAGCACCAGGGACTACTACAATGAGCAGTTCTTC. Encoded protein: CASSTRDYYNEQFF.

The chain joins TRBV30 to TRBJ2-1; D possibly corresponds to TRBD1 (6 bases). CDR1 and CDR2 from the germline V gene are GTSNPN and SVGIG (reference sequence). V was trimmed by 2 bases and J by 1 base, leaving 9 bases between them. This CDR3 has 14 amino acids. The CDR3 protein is CAWSLDRSYNEQFF. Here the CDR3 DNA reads TGTGCCTGGAGTCTCGACAGGTCCTACAATGAGCAGTTCTTC.

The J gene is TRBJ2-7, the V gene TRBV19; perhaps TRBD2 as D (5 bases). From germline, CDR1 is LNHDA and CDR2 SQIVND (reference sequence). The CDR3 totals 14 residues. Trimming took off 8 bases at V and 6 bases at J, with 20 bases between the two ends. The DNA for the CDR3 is TGTGCCAGTCAACCGGGAAAAAGTGCCTTCGAGCAGTACTTC. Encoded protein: CASQPGKSAFEQYF.

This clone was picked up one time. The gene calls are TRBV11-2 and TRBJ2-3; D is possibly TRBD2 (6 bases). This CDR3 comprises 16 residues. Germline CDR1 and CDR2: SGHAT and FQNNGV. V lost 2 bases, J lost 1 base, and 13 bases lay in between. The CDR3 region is CASSLLVEGGTDTQYF. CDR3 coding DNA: TGTGCCAGCAGCTTATTGGTGGAGGGCGGCACAGATACGCAGTATTTT. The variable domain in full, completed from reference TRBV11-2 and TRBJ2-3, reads EAGVAQSPRYKIIEKRQSVAFWCNPISGHATLYWYQQILGQGPKLLIQFQNNGVVDDSQLPKDRFSAERLKGVDSTLKIQPAKLEDSAVYLCASSLLVEGGTDTQYFGPGTRLTVL.

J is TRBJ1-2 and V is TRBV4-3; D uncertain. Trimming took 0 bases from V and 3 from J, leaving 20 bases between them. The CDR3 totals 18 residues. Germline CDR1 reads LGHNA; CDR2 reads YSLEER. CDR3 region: CASSQETEIVPGDYGYTF. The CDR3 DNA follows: TGCGCCAGCAGCCAAGAAACGGAAATCGTACCCGGAGACTATGGCTACACCTTC.

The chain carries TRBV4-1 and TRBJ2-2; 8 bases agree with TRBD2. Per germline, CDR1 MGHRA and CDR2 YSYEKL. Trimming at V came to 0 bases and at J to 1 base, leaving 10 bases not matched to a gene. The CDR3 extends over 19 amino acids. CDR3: CASSQEIAGSLRNTGELFF. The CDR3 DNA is TGCGCCAGCAGCCAAGAGATAGCGGGAAGTCTCAGGAACACCGGGGAGCTGTTTTTT.